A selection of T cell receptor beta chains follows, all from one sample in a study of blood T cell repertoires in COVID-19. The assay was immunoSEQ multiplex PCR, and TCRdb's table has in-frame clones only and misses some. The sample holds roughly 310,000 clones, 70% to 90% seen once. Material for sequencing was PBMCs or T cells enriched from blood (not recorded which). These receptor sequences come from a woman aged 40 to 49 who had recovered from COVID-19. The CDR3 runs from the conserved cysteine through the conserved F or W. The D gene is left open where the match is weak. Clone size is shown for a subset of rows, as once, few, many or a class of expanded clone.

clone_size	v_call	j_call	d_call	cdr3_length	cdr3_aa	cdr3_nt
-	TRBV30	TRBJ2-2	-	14	CAWSVGPGSGELFF	TGTGCCTGGAGTGTAGGTCCGGGGTCCGGGGAGCTGTTTTTT
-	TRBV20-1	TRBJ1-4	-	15	CSASPPTENNEKLFF	TGCAGTGCTAGTCCACCGACAGAGAATAATGAAAAACTGTTTTTT
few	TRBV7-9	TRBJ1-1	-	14	CASSLMGSDSEAFF	TGTGCCAGCAGCTTAATGGGGTCGGACAGTGAAGCTTTCTTT
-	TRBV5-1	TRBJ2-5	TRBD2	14	CASSSLGTSGREYF	TGCGCCAGCAGCTCCCTCGGGACTAGCGGAAGAGAGTACTTC
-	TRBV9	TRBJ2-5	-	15	CASSPFDHFAGAQYF	TGTGCCAGCAGCCCTTTCGACCACTTCGCAGGGGCCCAGTACTTC
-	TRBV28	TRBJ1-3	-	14	CASSLAGSGNTIYF	TGTGCCAGCAGTTTGGCAGGTTCTGGAAACACCATATATTTT
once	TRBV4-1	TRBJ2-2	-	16	CASSQDRTLNTGELFF	TGCGCCAGCAGCCAAGATAGGACTCTGAACACCGGGGAGCTGTTTTTT
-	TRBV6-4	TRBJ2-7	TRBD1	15	CASSAGGQGSFEQYF	TGTGCCAGCAGTGCCGGGGGACAGGGTTCGTTCGAGCAGTACTTC
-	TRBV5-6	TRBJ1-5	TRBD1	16	CASSQRTGRDNQPQHF	TGTGCCAGCAGCCAAAGGACAGGGAGGGACAATCAGCCCCAGCATTTT
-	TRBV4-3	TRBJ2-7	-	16	CASSQDRGTLTYEQYF	TGCGCCAGCAGCCAAGATAGGGGGACACTGACCTACGAGCAGTACTTC
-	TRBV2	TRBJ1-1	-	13	CASSATGSPEAFF	TGTGCCAGCAGTGCTACCGGGAGCCCTGAAGCTTTCTTT
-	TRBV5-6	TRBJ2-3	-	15	CASSFPTGSTDTQYF	TGTGCCAGCAGCTTCCCGACTGGGAGCACAGATACGCAGTATTTT
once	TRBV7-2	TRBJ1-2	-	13	CASSLVRVNGYTF	TGTGCCAGCAGCTTAGTGAGGGTTAACGGCTACACCTTC
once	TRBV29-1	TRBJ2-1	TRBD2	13	CSALAGGHNEQFF	TGCAGCGCACTAGCGGGAGGCCACAATGAGCAGTTCTTC
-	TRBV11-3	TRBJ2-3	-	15	CASSRNEAYTDTQYF	TGTGCCAGCAGCCGAAACGAGGCCTACACAGATACGCAGTATTTT
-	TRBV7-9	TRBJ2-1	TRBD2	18	CASSLGKGGTSGRNEQFF	TGTGCCAGCAGCTTAGGCAAAGGTGGGACTAGCGGGAGAAATGAGCAGTTCTTC
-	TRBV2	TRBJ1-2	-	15	CASSVIGGGTYGYTF	TGTGCCAGCAGTGTTATTGGCGGAGGGACCTATGGCTACACCTTC
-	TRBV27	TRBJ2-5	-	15	CASSFSRTVQETQYF	TGTGCCAGCAGTTTCTCAAGGACTGTGCAAGAGACCCAGTACTTC
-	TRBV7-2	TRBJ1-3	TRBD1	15	CASSRRTGAGNTIYF	TGTGCCAGCAGCCGCAGGACAGGGGCTGGAAACACCATATATTTT
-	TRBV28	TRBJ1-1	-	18	CASSKAGAPVEVNTEAFF	TGTGCCAGCAGCAAGGCGGGGGCCCCAGTTGAAGTGAACACTGAAGCTTTCTTT
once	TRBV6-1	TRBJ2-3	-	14	CASSGWRGTDTQYF	TGTGCCAGCAGCGGCTGGAGGGGCACAGATACGCAGTATTTT
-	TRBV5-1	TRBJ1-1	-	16	CASSSGQGIVGTEAFF	TGCGCCAGCAGTTCTGGGCAGGGTATAGTGGGCACTGAAGCTTTCTTT
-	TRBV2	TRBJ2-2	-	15	CASSIQGGDTGELFF	TGTGCCAGCAGTATACAGGGCGGAGACACCGGGGAGCTGTTTTTT
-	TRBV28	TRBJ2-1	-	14	CASSPVQGSNEQFF	TGTGCCAGCAGCCCAGTCCAGGGGAGCAATGAGCAGTTCTTC
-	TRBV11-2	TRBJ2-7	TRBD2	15	CASSLGLAGAYEQYF	TGTGCCAGCAGCTTGGGACTAGCGGGAGCCTACGAGCAGTACTTC
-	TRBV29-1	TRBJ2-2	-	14	CSVPTGIGAGELFF	TGCAGCGTCCCAACAGGGATTGGGGCCGGGGAGCTGTTTTTT
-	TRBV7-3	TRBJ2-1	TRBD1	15	CASSLQGALYNEQFF	TGTGCCAGCAGCTTACAGGGGGCTTTATACAATGAGCAGTTCTTC
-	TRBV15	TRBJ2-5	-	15	CATSRLREAGETQYF	TGTGCCACCAGCAGACTTAGGGAGGCAGGGGAGACCCAGTACTTC
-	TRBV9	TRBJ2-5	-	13	CASSVGQQETQYF	TGTGCCAGCAGCGTAGGGCAGCAAGAGACCCAGTACTTC